This section outlines one TCR beta chain sequence together with its context. No antigen is known for it. TCRdb fed the 5' RACE reads into MiXCR, producing one record per CDR3 protein. This table has approximately 510,000 distinct CDR3 sequences, 21% appearing once. The data originate from a study of T cells after yellow fever vaccination. General study results and limits: At around 95% for CD4 and over 80% for CD8, most primary-vaccination clones showed up again after the booster.

V was cut by 7 bases and J by 9 bases, with 25 bases left in between. Germline lookup yields CDR1 SGHTA and CDR2 FQGNSA. The CDR3 is made up of 15 amino acids. Sequencing used PBMCs, obtained roughly 20 days after the first yellow fever vaccination. The sequence was obtained from a man between 18 and 29 years old who received the YFV17D yellow fever vaccine. The chain joins TRBV7-2 to TRBJ2-7; D possibly corresponds to TRBD1 (5 bases). The CDR3 DNA reads TGTGCCAGCACCTCCGAGGTGGCGGATCAAAGGGGGCAGTACTTC. Translation gives CASTSEVADQRGQYF.